What follows are 3 T cell receptor beta chains derived from one specimen sequenced in a study of T cells after yellow fever vaccination. TCRdb independently ran MiXCR on the 5' RACE reads; one entry per CDR3 protein. The sample includes some 350,000 distinct CDR3 sequences, about 4% of them seen just once. Specimen: PBMCs, collected 5 days after the yellow fever booster vaccination. The source is a young man who received the YFV17D yellow fever vaccine.

Ten or more counts support this clonotype. The chain links TRBV9 to TRBJ2-1; D is perhaps TRBD1 or TRBD2 (5 bases each). Trimming stripped 3 bases from V and 2 bases from J, with 15 bases between. The CDR3 consists of 16 residues. In germline, CDR1 is SGDLS, CDR2 YYNGEE. The CDR3 nucleotides are TGTGCCAGCAGCGCCGACGGGACGGACGCCTACAATGAGCAGTTCTTC. Amino acids: CASSADGTDAYNEQFF.

This clonotype was picked up many times. The rearrangement joins TRBV15 to TRBJ2-7, with 7 nucleotides matching TRBD2. CDR1 and CDR2 from the germline V gene are LNHNV and YYDKDF (reference sequence). The CDR3 runs 13 residues. The ends lost 2 bases at V and 6 bases at J; junction bases unmatched: 4. CDR3 DNA: TGTGCCACCAGCAGACTAGCGGATTCCGAGCAGTACTTC. Protein sequence: CATSRLADSEQYF.

The chain carries TRBV10-1 and TRBJ1-1, with D unclear. Looked up from germline, CDR1 is WNHNN and CDR2 is SYGVQD (reference sequence). The V end lost 6 bases, the J end lost 1 base, and 12 bases lay between the germline ends. The CDR3 sequence is 14 residues long. The CDR3 spells CASREDGPNTEAFF. CDR3 nucleotide sequence: TGCGCCAGCAGGGAAGACGGCCCGAACACTGAAGCTTTCTTT.